This TCR beta chain was identified in a study of blood T cells in healthy people across ages. The CDR3 sequence is 17 residues long. Findings of the study overall: The study found TCR beta diversity correlated strongly with naive T cell percentage.

This clonotype has just a few counts. Its antigen remains unidentified. Primed by a sample-barcoded 5' primer and a J-beta primer mix, a second PCR proceeded for roughly 6 to 12 cycles. With 12 random nucleotides, a template-switch adaptor tagged each individual cDNA molecule. TCRdb processed the 5' RACE reads anew with MiXCR; each CDR3 protein has one entry. The data contain roughly 1.6 million distinct CDR3 sequences, roughly 32% of them singletons. V gene TRBV21-1 combines with J gene TRBJ1-1; the table calls TRBD1, which could not be checked here. TRBV21-1 is a recognized pseudogene. The clonotype comes from a woman aged 25 to 39 in good health. The specimen was blood. In DNA form, the CDR3 reads TGTGCCAGCAGCAAAGAGTTCTCGCTCCCTGGGGGCACTGAAGCTTTCTTT. This gives the protein CASSKEFSLPGGTEAFF.